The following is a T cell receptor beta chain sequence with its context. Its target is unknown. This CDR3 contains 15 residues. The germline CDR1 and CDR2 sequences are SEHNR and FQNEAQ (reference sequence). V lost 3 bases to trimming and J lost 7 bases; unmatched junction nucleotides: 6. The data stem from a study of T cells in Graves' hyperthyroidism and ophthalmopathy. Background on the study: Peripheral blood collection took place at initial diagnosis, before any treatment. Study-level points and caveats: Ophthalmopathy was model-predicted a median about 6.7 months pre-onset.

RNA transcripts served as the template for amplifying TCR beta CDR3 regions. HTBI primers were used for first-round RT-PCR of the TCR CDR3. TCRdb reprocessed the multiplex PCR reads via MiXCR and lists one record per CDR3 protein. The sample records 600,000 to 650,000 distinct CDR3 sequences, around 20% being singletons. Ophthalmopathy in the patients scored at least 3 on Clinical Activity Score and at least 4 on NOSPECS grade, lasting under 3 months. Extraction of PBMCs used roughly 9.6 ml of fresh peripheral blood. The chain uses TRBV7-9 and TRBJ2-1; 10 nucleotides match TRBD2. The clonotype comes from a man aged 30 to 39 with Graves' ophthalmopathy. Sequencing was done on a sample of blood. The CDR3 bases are TGTGCCAGCAGCTTGCTAGCGGGAGTAAAGAATGAGCAGTTCTTC. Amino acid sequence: CASSLLAGVKNEQFF.